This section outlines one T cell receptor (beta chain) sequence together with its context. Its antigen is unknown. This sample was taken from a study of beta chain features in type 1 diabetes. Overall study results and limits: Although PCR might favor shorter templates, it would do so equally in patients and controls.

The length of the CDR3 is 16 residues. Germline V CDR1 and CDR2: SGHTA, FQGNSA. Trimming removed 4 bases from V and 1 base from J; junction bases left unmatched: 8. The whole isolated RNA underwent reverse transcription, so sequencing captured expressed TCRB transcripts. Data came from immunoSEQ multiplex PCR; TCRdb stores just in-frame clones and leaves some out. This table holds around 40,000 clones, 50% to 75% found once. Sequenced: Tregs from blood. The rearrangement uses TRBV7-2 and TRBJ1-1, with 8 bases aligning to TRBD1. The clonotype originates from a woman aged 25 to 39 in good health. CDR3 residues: CASSSILRGPNTEAFF. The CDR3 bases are TGTGCCAGCAGCTCTATACTCAGGGGGCCGAACACTGAAGCTTTCTTT.